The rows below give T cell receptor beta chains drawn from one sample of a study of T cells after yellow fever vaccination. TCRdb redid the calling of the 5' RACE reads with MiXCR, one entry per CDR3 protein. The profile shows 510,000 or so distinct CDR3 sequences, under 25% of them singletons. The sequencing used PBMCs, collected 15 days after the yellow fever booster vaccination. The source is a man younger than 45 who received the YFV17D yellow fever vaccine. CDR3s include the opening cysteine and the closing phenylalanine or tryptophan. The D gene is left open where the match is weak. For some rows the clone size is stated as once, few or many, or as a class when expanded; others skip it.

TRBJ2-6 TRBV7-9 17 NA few CASRHGTPISGANVLTF TGTGCCAGCAGACATGGGACACCCATCTCTGGGGCCAACGTCCTGACTTTC
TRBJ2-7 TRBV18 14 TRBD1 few CASSTGQGYYEQYF TGTGCCAGCTCAACCGGACAGGGATACTACGAGCAGTACTTC
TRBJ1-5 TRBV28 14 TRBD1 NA CASRQDRGIQPQHF TGTGCCAGCAGACAAGACAGGGGGATTCAGCCCCAGCATTTT
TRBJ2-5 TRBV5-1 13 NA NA CASAVTAGETQYF TGCGCCAGCGCTGTGACGGCGGGGGAGACCCAGTACTTC
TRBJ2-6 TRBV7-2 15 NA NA CASSSWHSGANVLTF TGTGCCAGCAGCTCCTGGCACTCTGGGGCCAACGTCCTGACTTTC
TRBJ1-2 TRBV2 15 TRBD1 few CASNANRDSSYGYTF TGTGCCAGCAATGCTAACCGGGACAGCAGCTATGGCTACACCTTC
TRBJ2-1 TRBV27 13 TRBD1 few CASSRQGWEEQFF TGTGCCAGCAGTAGACAGGGATGGGAAGAGCAGTTCTTC
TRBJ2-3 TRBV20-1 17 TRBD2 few CSARDTAGAFSTDTQYF TGCAGTGCTAGAGATACAGCGGGGGCCTTTAGCACAGATACGCAGTATTTT
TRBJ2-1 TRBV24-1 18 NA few CATSDSARGRRKNNEQFF TGTGCCACCAGTGATTCCGCTCGGGGCAGGCGAAAAAACAATGAGCAGTTCTTC
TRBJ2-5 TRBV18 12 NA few CATTGTQETQYF TGTGCCACCACAGGGACCCAAGAGACCCAGTACTTC
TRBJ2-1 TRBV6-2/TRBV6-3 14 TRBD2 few CASSYSTSGNEQFF TGTGCCAGCAGTTACTCGACTAGCGGGAATGAGCAGTTCTTC
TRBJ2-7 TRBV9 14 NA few CASSPQDSPREQYF TGTGCCAGCAGCCCCCAGGACTCCCCACGGGAGCAGTACTTC
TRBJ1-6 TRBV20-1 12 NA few CSARLYNSPLHF TGCAGTGCTAGACTCTATAATTCACCCCTCCACTTT
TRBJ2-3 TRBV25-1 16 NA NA CASSWDSGTVADTQYF TGTGCCAGCAGTTGGGATAGCGGAACCGTAGCAGATACGCAGTATTTT
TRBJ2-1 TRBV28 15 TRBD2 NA CASSRGGLTYNEQFF TGTGCCAGCAGTCGGGGAGGGCTGACCTACAATGAGCAGTTCTTC
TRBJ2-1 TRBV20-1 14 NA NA CSASGGGGNNEQFF TGCAGTGCTAGCGGGGGCGGGGGAAACAATGAGCAGTTCTTC
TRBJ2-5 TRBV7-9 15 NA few CASKAWTARQETQYF TGTGCCAGCAAAGCGTGGACGGCGAGACAAGAGACCCAGTACTTC
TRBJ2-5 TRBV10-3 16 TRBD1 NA CAISAAGTGGQETQYF TGTGCCATCAGTGCAGCCGGGACAGGGGGCCAAGAGACCCAGTACTTC
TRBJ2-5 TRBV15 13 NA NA CATSTMLAETQYF TGTGCCACCAGCACGATGCTTGCGGAGACCCAGTACTTC
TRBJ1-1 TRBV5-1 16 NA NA CASSLASDRYRSEAFF TGCGCCAGCAGCTTGGCCTCCGACAGGTATCGGAGTGAAGCTTTCTTT
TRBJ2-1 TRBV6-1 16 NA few CASRAYERSNYNEQFF TGTGCCAGCAGAGCCTATGAGCGGAGCAACTACAATGAGCAGTTCTTC
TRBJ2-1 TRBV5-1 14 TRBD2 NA CASSREVSYNEQFF TGCGCCAGCAGTCGGGAGGTGAGCTACAATGAGCAGTTCTTC
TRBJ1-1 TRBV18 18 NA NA CASSPVDVSGTGNTEAFF TGTGCCAGCTCACCCGTTGATGTGTCCGGGACGGGGAACACTGAAGCTTTCTTT
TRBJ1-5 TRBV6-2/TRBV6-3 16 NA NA CASSDYLRSSNQPQHF TGTGCCAGCAGCGATTACCTCCGGTCAAGCAATCAGCCCCAGCATTTT
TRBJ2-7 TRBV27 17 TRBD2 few CASSLTVTSGRAYEQYF TGTGCCAGCAGTTTAACCGTGACTAGCGGGAGGGCTTACGAGCAGTACTTC
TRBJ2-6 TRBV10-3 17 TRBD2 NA CAISGGAGVSGANVLTF TGTGCCATCAGTGGAGGCGCGGGGGTGTCTGGGGCCAACGTCCTGACTTTC
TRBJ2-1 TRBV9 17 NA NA CASSVDASELTYNEQFF TGTGCCAGCAGCGTAGATGCTAGCGAGCTCACCTACAATGAGCAGTTCTTC
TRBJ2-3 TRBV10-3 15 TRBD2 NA CAISERAGAADTQYF TGTGCCATCAGTGAGAGAGCGGGAGCCGCAGATACGCAGTATTTT
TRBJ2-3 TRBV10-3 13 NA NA CAISETLTDTQYF TGTGCCATCAGCGAGACACTGACAGATACGCAGTATTTT
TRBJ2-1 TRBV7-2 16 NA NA CASSSGLGPLYNEQFF TGTGCCAGCAGCTCCGGACTGGGGCCCCTCTACAATGAGCAGTTCTTC
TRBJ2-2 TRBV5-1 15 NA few CASSLEGLATGELFF TGCGCCAGCAGCTTGGAAGGATTGGCCACCGGGGAGCTGTTTTTT
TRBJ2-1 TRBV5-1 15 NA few CASSLAWGSHNEQFF TGCGCCAGCAGCTTGGCCTGGGGTTCCCACAATGAGCAGTTCTTC
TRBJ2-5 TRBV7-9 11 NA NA CASSEKETQYF TGTGCCAGCAGCGAGAAAGAGACCCAGTACTTC
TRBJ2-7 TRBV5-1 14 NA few CASSSLGGNYEQYF TGCGCCAGCAGCAGTTTAGGGGGGAACTACGAGCAGTACTTC
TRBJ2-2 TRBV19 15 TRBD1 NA CASSATGTVTGELFF TGTGCCAGTAGTGCTACCGGGACAGTAACCGGGGAGCTGTTTTTT
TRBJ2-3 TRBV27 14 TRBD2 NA CASSRGTSGDTQYF TGTGCCAGCAGTAGAGGGACTAGCGGGGATACGCAGTATTTT
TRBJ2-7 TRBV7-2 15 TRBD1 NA CASSLAGQGPYEQYF TGTGCCAGCAGCTTAGCGGGACAGGGACCCTACGAGCAGTACTTC
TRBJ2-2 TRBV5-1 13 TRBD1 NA CASSFTGDGELFF TGCGCCAGCAGCTTCACAGGGGACGGGGAGCTGTTTTTT
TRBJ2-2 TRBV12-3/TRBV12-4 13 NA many CASSLGFTGELFF TGTGCCAGCAGTTTAGGGTTCACCGGGGAGCTGTTTTTT
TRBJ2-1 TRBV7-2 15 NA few CASSLVGGTGNEQFF TGTGCCAGCAGCTTAGTCGGGGGTACGGGGAATGAGCAGTTCTTC
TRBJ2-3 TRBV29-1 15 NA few CSTQSPQGNTDTQYF TGCAGTACCCAAAGCCCGCAGGGGAACACAGATACGCAGTATTTT
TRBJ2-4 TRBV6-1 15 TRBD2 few CASSIGGSRKNIQYF TGTGCCAGCAGCATCGGGGGGTCTCGCAAAAACATTCAGTACTTC
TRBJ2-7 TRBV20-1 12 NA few CSASPPGYEQYF TGCAGTGCTAGTCCGCCGGGCTACGAGCAGTACTTC
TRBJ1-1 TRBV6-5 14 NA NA CASSYSDENTEAFF TGTGCCAGCAGTTACTCGGACGAGAACACTGAAGCTTTCTTT
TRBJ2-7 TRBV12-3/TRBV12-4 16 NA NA CASSPTHGTGTYEQYF TGTGCCAGCAGTCCGACGCACGGGACCGGGACCTACGAGCAGTACTTC
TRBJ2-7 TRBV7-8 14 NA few CASSSDGNSYEQYF TGTGCCAGCAGCTCGGACGGTAACTCCTACGAGCAGTACTTC
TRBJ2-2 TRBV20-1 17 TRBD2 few CSAKKGGTSRYTGELFF TGCAGTGCCAAAAAGGGTGGGACTAGCCGTTACACCGGGGAGCTGTTTTTT
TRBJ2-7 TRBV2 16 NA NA CASTPLSGPFRSEQYF TGTGCCAGCACCCCGTTATCTGGACCGTTTCGGTCCGAGCAGTACTTC
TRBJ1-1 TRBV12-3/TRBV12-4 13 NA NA CASIRQLNTEAFF TGTGCCAGCATAAGACAGTTGAACACTGAAGCTTTCTTT
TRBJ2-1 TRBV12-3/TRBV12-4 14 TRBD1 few CASITGTGSSEQFF TGTGCCAGCATTACCGGGACAGGGTCTTCTGAGCAGTTCTTC
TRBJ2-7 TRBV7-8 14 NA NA CASQKGPAVYEQYF TGTGCCTCACAAAAGGGCCCAGCGGTATACGAGCAGTACTTC
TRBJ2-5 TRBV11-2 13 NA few CASSLGQAETQYF TGTGCCAGCAGCTTAGGGCAGGCGGAGACCCAGTACTTC
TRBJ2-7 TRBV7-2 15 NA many CASSLSGASSYEQYF TGTGCCAGCAGTCTATCGGGGGCCAGCTCCTACGAGCAGTACTTC
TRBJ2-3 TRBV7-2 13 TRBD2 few CASSGGAGDTQYF TGTGCCAGCTCGGGGGGGGCGGGAGATACGCAGTATTTT
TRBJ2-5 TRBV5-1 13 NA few CASQGPPEETQYF TGCGCCTCTCAAGGGCCGCCTGAAGAGACCCAGTACTTC
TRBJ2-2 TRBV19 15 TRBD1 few CASSLGQGSTGELFF TGTGCCAGTAGTTTAGGACAGGGATCCACCGGGGAGCTGTTTTTT
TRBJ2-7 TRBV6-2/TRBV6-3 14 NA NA CASSYGESYYEQYF TGTGCCAGCAGTTATGGGGAGTCTTACTACGAGCAGTACTTC
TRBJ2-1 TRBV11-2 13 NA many CASSLGQHNEQFF TGTGCCAGCAGCTTAGGCCAACACAATGAGCAGTTCTTC
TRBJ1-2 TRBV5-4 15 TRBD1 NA CATIEMWDSGYGYTF TGTGCCACTATTGAGATGTGGGACAGCGGCTATGGCTACACCTTC